The 27 T cell receptor beta chains given below trace back to one sample, sequenced in a study of technical replicates of blood from a handful of donors. TCRdb keeps only in-frame clones here, not all; method: immunoSEQ multiplex PCR. Of about 82,000 clones listed, 94% were seen once; the top ten hold roughly 0.4%. The sequencing sample was made of T cells isolated from PBMCs. These TCRs come from a human donor in good health.

The chain is built from TRBV4-1 and TRBJ1-2; D is perhaps TRBD1 (6 bases). V lost 4 bases to trimming and J lost 6 bases, with 21 bases between them. The CDR3 covers 16 residues. Germline CDR1 is MGHRA and CDR2 is YSYEKL. This CDR3 is CASSRSGGAGDHGYTF. The DNA for the CDR3 is TGCGCCAGCAGCCGATCTGGGGGGGCAGGGGACCATGGCTACACCTTC.

This chain uses TRBV7-3 with TRBJ2-1; perhaps TRBD2 as D (5 bases). Trimming removed 3 bases at V and 3 bases at J, with 9 bases between. There are 14 residues in the CDR3. Germline V lookup: CDR1 SGHTA, CDR2 FQGTGA. DNA of the CDR3: TGTGCCAGCAGCTTGAGCGGCCGCTACAATGAGCAGTTCTTC. Translated, it gives CASSLSGRYNEQFF.

This chain uses TRBV9 with TRBJ2-7, with D possibly matching TRBD2 (6 bases). The CDR3 has 15 residues. The ends were cut back, 0 bases at V and 5 bases at J, with 15 bases in the middle. The germline V gene encodes CDR1 SGDLS and CDR2 YYNGEE. CDR3 amino acids: CASSVEGSGFDEQYF. The CDR3 nucleotides are TGTGCCAGCAGCGTAGAGGGTAGCGGATTCGACGAGCAGTACTTC.

The chain joins TRBV5-1 to TRBJ1-2; 7 nucleotides agree with TRBD1. This CDR3 has 14 residues. The germline CDR1 and CDR2 sequences are SGHRS and YFSETQ. V lost 4 bases and J lost 4; bases outside the gene matches: 7. Here the CDR3 reads CASSPPEGAYGYTF. Written as DNA, the CDR3 is TGCGCCAGCAGCCCCCCCGAGGGGGCCTATGGCTACACCTTC.

This clone was detected only once. This rearrangement joins TRBV11-2 to TRBJ2-7, with 11 positions matching TRBD1. CDR1 is SGHAT, CDR2 FQNNGV, per germline. CDR3 length equals 14 residues. V was pared by 4 bases and J by 4 bases, with 3 bases of the junction left unmatched. The DNA for the CDR3 is TGTGCCAGCAGCTGGGGACAGGGGGGTTACGAGCAGTACTTC. This gives the protein CASSWGQGGYEQYF.

The chain employs TRBV20-1 and TRBJ1-3, with D unresolved. Germline V gene sequence: CDR1 DFQATT, CDR2 SNEGSKA (reference sequence). This CDR3 spans 11 amino acids. V lost 6 bases, J lost 4 bases, and 7 bases lay in between. CDR3 DNA sequence: TGCAGTGCGCTCAGGGGAAACACCATATATTTT. This encodes CSALRGNTIYF.

This chain links TRBV7-2 with TRBJ1-2; D not resolved. V lost 0 bases, J lost 5 bases, and 10 bases lay in between. Germline CDR1 is SGHTA and CDR2 is FQGNSA. The CDR3 is made up of 14 amino acids. Here the CDR3 reads CASSLAFTGYGYTF. CDR3 nucleotide sequence: TGTGCCAGCAGCTTAGCGTTTACGGGTTATGGCTACACCTTC.

This sequence joins TRBV6-5 and TRBJ2-5; D is uncertain. The germline gives CDR1 MNHEY, CDR2 SVGAGI. Trimming took 5 bases from V and 2 from J, leaving 9 bases between them. The CDR3 is made up of 13 amino acids. CDR3: CASSMALQETQYF. The DNA of the CDR3 is TGTGCCAGCAGTATGGCCCTGCAAGAGACCCAGTACTTC.

The chain has TRBV7-6 and TRBJ2-2; D not certain. Germline lookup yields CDR1 SGHVS and CDR2 FNYEAQ. This CDR3 has 14 residues. The V and J ends lost 6 bases and 2 bases respectively, with 10 bases between them. DNA of the CDR3: TGTGCCAGCAGTCGGGTCATCAACACCGGGGAGCTGTTTTTT. It encodes CASSRVINTGELFF.

The chain uses TRBV7-7 and TRBJ2-1; a weak D match, TRBD2 (6 bases). The V gene lost 4 bases and the J gene lost 10 bases, with 17 bases spanning the gap. Germline lookup yields CDR1 SSHAT and CDR2 FNYEAQ (reference sequence). The CDR3 is 14 amino acids. In DNA, the CDR3 is TGTGCCAGCAGCTCCGACGGAGGGATAGGGGAGCAGTTCTTC. Protein sequence: CASSSDGGIGEQFF.

The rearrangement uses TRBV27 and TRBJ1-2, with D possibly matching TRBD1 (5 bases). CDR3 length: 12 amino acids. With 6 bases removed from V and 7 bases from J, the gap between germline ends came to 12 bases. Germline V gene lookup returns CDR1 MNHEY and CDR2 SMNVEV (reference sequence). In DNA, the CDR3 is TGTGCCAGCAGGGAGGGGACGGTTGGCTACACCTTC. It encodes CASREGTVGYTF.

This chain uses TRBV27 with TRBJ2-1; D remains unclear. The V gene lost 2 bases and the J gene lost 5 bases, with 13 bases spanning the gap. The CDR3 is made up of 15 amino acids. Germline V CDR1 and CDR2: MNHEY, SMNVEV (reference sequence). The CDR3 reads CASSLPPWPNNEQFF. CDR3 sequence (DNA): TGTGCCAGCAGTTTACCACCTTGGCCCAACAATGAGCAGTTCTTC.

This clone was recorded once. V gene TRBV4-2 combines with J gene TRBJ1-5; D uncertain. This CDR3 spans 16 amino acids. Trimming pared 0 bases from V and 1 base from J, leaving 10 bases between. Germline CDR1 LGHNA, CDR2 YNFKEQ. CDR3 in amino acids: CASSQEYGWSNQPQHF. The CDR3 bases are TGTGCCAGCAGCCAAGAATACGGGTGGAGCAATCAGCCCCAGCATTTT.

This clone was counted only a few times. The chain recombines TRBV29-1 with TRBJ1-1; D call uncertain. This CDR3 comprises 11 residues. Trimming stripped 6 bases from V and 5 bases from J, with 10 bases between. Germline CDR1 is SQVTM and CDR2 is ANQGSEA. The CDR3 reads CSVVGQTEAFF. As DNA, the CDR3 is TGCAGCGTCGTGGGCCAGACTGAAGCTTTCTTT.

The chain has TRBV7-3 and TRBJ1-2, with D tentatively TRBD1 (6 bases). Trimming left V 4 bases short and J 5 bases short, with 11 bases between. CDR3 size: 13 residues. Germline values: CDR1 SGHTA, CDR2 FQGTGA. The CDR3 loop reads CASSYGQTYGYTF. In nucleotides, the CDR3 is TGTGCCAGCAGCTATGGACAGACTTATGGCTACACCTTC.

The gene calls are TRBV10-1 and TRBJ2-5; the D is unclear. The CDR3 runs to 14 residues. Trimming left V 8 bases short and J 4 bases short, with 17 bases between. CDR1 WNHNN and CDR2 SYGVQD come from the germline V gene (reference sequence). This chain's CDR3 is CASQITRSRETQYF. CDR3 DNA sequence: TGCGCCAGCCAAATTACGCGGTCCAGAGAGACCCAGTACTTC.

The chain carries TRBV9 and TRBJ1-1; D might be TRBD1 (6 bases). From germline, CDR1 is SGDLS and CDR2 YYNGEE. There are 14 residues in the CDR3. V was cut by 0 bases and J by 9 bases, with 15 bases left in between. In DNA form, the CDR3 reads TGTGCCAGCAGCGTAGCCCCGACAGGACGTCAAGCTTTCTTT. Encoded protein: CASSVAPTGRQAFF.

The chain combines TRBV10-3 with TRBJ1-1; 8 nucleotides align to TRBD1. From germline, CDR1 is ENHRY and CDR2 SYGVKD. CDR3 length: 14 amino acids. J lost 6 bases, V lost 4 bases, and 7 bases had no gene match. DNA for the CDR3: TGTGCCATCAGTGCCGGACAGGGAATAGCTGAAGCTTTCTTT. Translation: CAISAGQGIAEAFF.

The chain carries TRBV27 and TRBJ2-1; 9 nucleotides match TRBD2. The CDR3 consists of 16 residues. From germline, CDR1 is MNHEY and CDR2 SMNVEV (reference sequence). The V gene end was trimmed by 4 bases and the J gene end by 4 bases; junction bases not matched to a gene: 8. The CDR3 DNA is TGTGCCAGCAGTTCCTTGGCGGGAGGGAGTTACAATGAGCAGTTCTTC. Translating it yields CASSSLAGGSYNEQFF.

The chain employs TRBV9 and TRBJ2-3; 9 positions match TRBD1. The CDR3 consists of 16 residues. Germline lookup yields CDR1 SGDLS and CDR2 YYNGEE. With 3 bases clipped from V and 6 bases from J, the junction kept 11 bases outside the gene matches. The CDR3 DNA reads as TGTGCCAGCAGCGCCGCGGGGACAGGGCTGGAGGATACGCAGTATTTT. The encoded protein is CASSAAGTGLEDTQYF.

The gene calls are TRBV27 and TRBJ2-2; D remains ambiguous. V was pared by 4 bases and J by 2 bases, with 8 bases between. The germline V gene encodes CDR1 MNHEY and CDR2 SMNVEV (reference sequence). The CDR3 runs to 14 residues. In DNA, the CDR3 is TGTGCCAGCAGTTATAATATAAACACCGGGGAGCTGTTTTTT. Translated: CASSYNINTGELFF.

This chain connects TRBV5-4 to TRBJ2-3; 11 positions agree with TRBD2. This CDR3 is 16 amino acids long. In germline, CDR1 is SGHNT, CDR2 YYREEE (reference sequence). V was clipped by 4 bases and J by 1 base; unmatched bases: 5. CDR3: CASSIQLAGGTDTQYF. CDR3 sequence (DNA): TGTGCCAGCAGCATCCAACTAGCGGGAGGCACAGATACGCAGTATTTT. Looking up the rest from reference TRBV5-4 and TRBJ2-3 gives the full variable domain: ETGVTQSPTHLIKTRGQQVTLRCSSQSGHNTVSWYQQALGQGPQFIFQYYREEENGRGNFPPRFSGLQFPNYSSELNVNALELDDSALYLCASSIQLAGGTDTQYFGPGTRLTVL.

This clone showed up just a few times. This rearrangement joins TRBV6-5 to TRBJ2-7; TRBD2 agrees at 8 bases. The CDR3 has 15 residues. CDR1 and CDR2 from the germline V gene are MNHEY and SVGAGI. Unmatched junction bases numbered 6, after V lost 0 bases and J lost 5 bases. CDR3 sequence (DNA): TGTGCCAGCAGTTACTCTTGGACTAGCCACCACGAGCAGTACTTC. Its protein is CASSYSWTSHHEQYF.

The genes are TRBV14 and TRBJ2-7, with D perhaps matching TRBD1 (7 bases). The CDR3 totals 14 residues. CDR1 and CDR2 from the germline V gene are SGHDN and FVKESK. Trimming took 9 bases from V and 7 from J, leaving 22 bases between them. CDR3 sequence: CASSGGQDLGEQYF. The DNA of the CDR3 is TGTGCCAGTAGCGGAGGACAGGACTTAGGAGAGCAGTACTTC.

In its sample, this clone was seen once. The chain has TRBV28 and TRBJ1-1; 7 bases are shared with TRBD1. V gave up 1 base and J gave up 5 bases; unmatched junction bases: 1. Germline V gene sequence: CDR1 MDHEN, CDR2 SYDVKM. This CDR3 has 13 amino acids. CDR3 nucleotides: TGTGCCAGCAGTTTATCAGGGGGAACTGAAGCTTTCTTT. Translation: CASSLSGGTEAFF.

J is TRBJ1-1 and V is TRBV18; D is ambiguous. Germline CDR1 reads KGHSH; CDR2 reads LQKENI. Trimming took off 0 bases at V and 1 base at J, with 6 bases between the two ends. CDR3 length: 14 amino acids. CDR3 bases: TGTGCCAGCTCACCACCGGCAAGGAACACTGAAGCTTTCTTT. It codes for CASSPPARNTEAFF.

The chain couples TRBV7-2 to TRBJ2-7, with 8 positions matching TRBD2. V lost 6 bases, J lost 0 bases, and 16 bases stayed unmatched. Germline V gene lookup returns CDR1 SGHTA and CDR2 FQGNSA. The CDR3 runs to 18 residues. CDR3 loop: CASRFRLVTREVSYEQYF. DNA for the CDR3: TGTGCCAGCAGGTTCCGATTGGTGACGCGGGAGGTCTCCTACGAGCAGTACTTC. Using reference TRBV7-2 and TRBJ2-7 for the parts outside the CDR3, the full variable domain is GAGVSQSPSNKVTEKGKDVELRCDPISGHTALYWYRQSLGQGLEFLIYFQGNSAPDKSGLPSDRFSAERTGGSVSTLTIQRTQQEDSAVYLCASRFRLVTREVSYEQYFGPGTRLTVT.